A single TCR beta chain is shown here with its context. The antigen is unknown. Method: immunoSEQ multiplex PCR; TCRdb's copy keeps in-frame clones and lacks some. The profile shows about 9,700 clones, around four fifths of them singletons. Time point reported: cycle 4 day 1 (C4D1), after more than 5 weeks of nivolumab. Each of the patients experienced relapse following autologous stem cell transplantation, and their brentuximab vedotin exposure differed. Under best response, outcomes were complete response, partial response or progressive disease. The sample belongs to a study of PD-1 blockade in classical Hodgkin lymphoma. Study-wide results and limits: Prior therapy or disease activity may underlie the repertoire differences, whose causes remain undefined.

The CDR3 extends over 17 amino acids. Trimming removed 5 bases from V and 4 bases from J, with 21 bases in between. The germline V gene has CDR1 LNHDA and CDR2 SQIVND (reference sequence). The clonotype originates from a human donor with classical Hodgkin lymphoma. This specimen was peripheral blood mononuclear cells (PBMCs), taken before the fourth cycle of nivolumab. The rearrangement links TRBV19 to TRBJ1-5; D unclear. The CDR3 sequence is CASSPSGPSRRNQPQHF. CDR3 sequence (DNA): TGTGCCAGTAGTCCTTCGGGCCCGTCCAGGAGAAATCAGCCCCAGCATTTT.